One TCR beta chain is described in this entry. This specimen comes from a study of blood T cell repertoires in COVID-19. Trimming left V 5 bases short and J 5 bases short, with 16 bases between. This CDR3 is built from 14 residues. From germline, CDR1 is SEHNR and CDR2 FQNEAQ (reference sequence). Repertoires were generated with immunoSEQ multiplex PCR, while TCRdb's copy carries only in-frame clones and drops some. Of hundreds of thousands of clones detected, nearly 90% appear once; the ten largest clones hold around 1%. The receptor was isolated from a woman in her twenties or thirties who had recovered from COVID-19. Material: PBMCs or T cells enriched from blood (not recorded which). The rearrangement uses TRBV7-9 and TRBJ2-7; possible D gene TRBD1, 5 bases. CDR3 sequence reads: CASSHQDSGDEQYF. The CDR3 DNA follows: TGTGCCAGCAGCCATCAAGACAGTGGGGACGAGCAGTACTTC.